This entry is about one T cell receptor beta chain. Its antigen remains unknown. The data stem from a study of vaccination and CD4 T cells after COVID-19. Overall study: Participants were given two doses of BNT162b2 or mRNA-1273 vaccine. At a median approximately 72 days (range 14 to 241) after dose two, post-vaccine samples were obtained.

Treatment meaning: roughly 10-day PBMC culture with coronavirus spike peptide pools or control peptides (ViraFEST assay). Negative selection purified CD4+ T cells after more than nine days of culture. Findings and limits, study-wide: Median reactive clonotypes, those recognizing SARS-CoV-2, rose from about 22 to 38, not significantly.

The length of the CDR3 is 14 residues. With 4 bases removed from V and 2 bases from J, the gap between germline ends came to 10 bases. Germline loops: CDR1 MNHEY, CDR2 SMNVEV (reference sequence). With the Oncomine TCR Beta short-read assay, DNA from cultured CD4+ T cells was sequenced. MiXCR was run by TCRdb on the PCR reads, yielding one entry per CDR3 protein. The repertoire holds around 14,000 distinct CDR3 sequences, around 30% seen once, with about 20% in the top ten. This TCR was sampled from a human donor who received a COVID-19 vaccine. This specimen was CD4+ T cells from blood, cultured in vitro, taken before SARS-CoV-2 vaccination. This rearrangement joins TRBV27 to TRBJ2-3, with no clear D. The CDR3 DNA sequence: TGTGCCAGCAGTTCTACGCGTTCCACAGATACGCAGTATTTT. Amino acids: CASSSTRSTDTQYF.